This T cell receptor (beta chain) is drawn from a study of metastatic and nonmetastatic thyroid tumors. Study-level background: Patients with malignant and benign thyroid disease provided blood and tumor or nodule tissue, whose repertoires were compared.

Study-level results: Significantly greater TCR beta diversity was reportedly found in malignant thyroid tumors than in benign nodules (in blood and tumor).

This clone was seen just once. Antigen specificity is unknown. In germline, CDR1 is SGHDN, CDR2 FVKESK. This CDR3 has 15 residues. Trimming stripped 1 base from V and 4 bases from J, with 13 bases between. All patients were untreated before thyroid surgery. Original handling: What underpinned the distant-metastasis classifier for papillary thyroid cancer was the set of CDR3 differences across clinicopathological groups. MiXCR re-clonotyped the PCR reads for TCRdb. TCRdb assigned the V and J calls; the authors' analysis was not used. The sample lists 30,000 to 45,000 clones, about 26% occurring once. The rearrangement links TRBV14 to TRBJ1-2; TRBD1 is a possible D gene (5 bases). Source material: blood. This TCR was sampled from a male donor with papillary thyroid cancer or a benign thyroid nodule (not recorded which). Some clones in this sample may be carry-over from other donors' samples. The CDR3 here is CASSQGLAGTYGYTF. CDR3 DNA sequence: TGTGCCAGCAGCCAAGGTTTGGCAGGGACCTATGGCTACACCTTC. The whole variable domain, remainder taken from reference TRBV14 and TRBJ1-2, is EAGVTQFPSHSVIEKGQTVTLRCDPISGHDNLYWYRRVMGKEIKFLLHFVKESKQDESGMPNNRFLAERTGGTYSTLKVQPAELEDSGVYFCASSQGLAGTYGYTFGSGTRLTVV.